This T cell receptor beta chain comes out of a study of somatic mutations in cytotoxic T cells in rheumatoid arthritis. Study outcomes and limitations: CD8+ clonality rose with age in rheumatoid arthritis patients, unlike in healthy controls.

This clone was recorded once. Its target is not known. The protocol was immunoSEQ multiplex PCR, while the TCRdb copy is restricted to in-frame clones and leaves out a portion. Of approximately 10,000 clones listed, around 85% are singletons. Each healthy control was a blood donor; the group had a median age of approximately 60 years (range roughly 21-75), and around 56% were female. Positive magnetic bead selection, which isolated the CD4+ and CD8+ cells, was followed by a flow cytometry check of purity. The sample consisted of CD8+ T cells sorted from blood. This TCR came from a woman between 50 and 59 years old in good health.

CDR3 nucleotide sequence: TGTGCCAGCGGGGACAGGGGGATAACTGAAGCTTTCTTT. Translating it yields CASGDRGITEAFF. The chain recombines TRBV6-5 with TRBJ1-1, with 11 positions matching TRBD1. There are 13 residues in the CDR3. The trim removed 8 bases at V and 5 bases at J, leaving 4 bases unmatched. Germline V gene lookup returns CDR1 MNHEY and CDR2 SVGAGI.